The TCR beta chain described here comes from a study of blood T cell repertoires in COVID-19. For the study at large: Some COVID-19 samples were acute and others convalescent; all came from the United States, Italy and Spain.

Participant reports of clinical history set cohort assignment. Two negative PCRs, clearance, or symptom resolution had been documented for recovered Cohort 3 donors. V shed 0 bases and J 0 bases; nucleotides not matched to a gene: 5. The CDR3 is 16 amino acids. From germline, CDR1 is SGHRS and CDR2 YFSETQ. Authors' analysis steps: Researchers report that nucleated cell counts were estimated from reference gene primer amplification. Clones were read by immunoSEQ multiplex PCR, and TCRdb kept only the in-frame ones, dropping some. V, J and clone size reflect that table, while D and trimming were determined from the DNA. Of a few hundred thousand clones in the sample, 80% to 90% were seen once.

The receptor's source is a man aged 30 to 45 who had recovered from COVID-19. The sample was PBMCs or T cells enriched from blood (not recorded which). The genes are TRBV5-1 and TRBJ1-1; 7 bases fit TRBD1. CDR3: CASSLGRGSMNTEAFF. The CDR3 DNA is TGCGCCAGCAGCTTGGGCAGGGGGTCCATGAACACTGAAGCTTTCTTT.